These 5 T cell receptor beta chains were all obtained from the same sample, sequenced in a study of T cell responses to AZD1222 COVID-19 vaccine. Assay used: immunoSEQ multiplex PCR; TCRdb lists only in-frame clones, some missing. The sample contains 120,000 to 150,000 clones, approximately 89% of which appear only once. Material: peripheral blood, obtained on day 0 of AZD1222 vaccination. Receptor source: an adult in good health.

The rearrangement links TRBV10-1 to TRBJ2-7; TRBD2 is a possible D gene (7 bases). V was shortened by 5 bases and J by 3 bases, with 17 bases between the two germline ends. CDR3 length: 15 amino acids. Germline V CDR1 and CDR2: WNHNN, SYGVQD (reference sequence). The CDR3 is CASSFGGRDCYEQYF. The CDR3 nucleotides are TGCGCCAGCAGTTTCGGGGGGCGAGATTGCTACGAGCAGTACTTC.

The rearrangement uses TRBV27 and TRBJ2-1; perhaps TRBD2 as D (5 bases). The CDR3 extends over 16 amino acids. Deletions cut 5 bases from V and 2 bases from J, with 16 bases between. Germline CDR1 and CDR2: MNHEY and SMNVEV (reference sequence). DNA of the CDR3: TGTGCCAGCAGTCTTCCCCACGGGGAAGCCTACAATGAGCAGTTCTTC. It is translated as CASSLPHGEAYNEQFF.

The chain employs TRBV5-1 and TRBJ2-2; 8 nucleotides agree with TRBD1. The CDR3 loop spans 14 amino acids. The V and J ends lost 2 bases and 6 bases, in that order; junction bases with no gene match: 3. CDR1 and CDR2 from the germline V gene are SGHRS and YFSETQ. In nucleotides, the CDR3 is TGCGCCAGCAGCTTAAGGACAGGGCCCGGGGAGCTGTTTTTT. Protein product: CASSLRTGPGELFF.

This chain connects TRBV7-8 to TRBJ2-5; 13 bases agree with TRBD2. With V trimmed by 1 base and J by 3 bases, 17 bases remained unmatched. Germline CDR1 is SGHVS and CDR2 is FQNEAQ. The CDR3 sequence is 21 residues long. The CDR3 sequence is CASSLVSYRAQLAGGKETQYF. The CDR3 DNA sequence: TGTGCCAGCAGCTTAGTATCGTACAGGGCTCAACTAGCGGGAGGGAAAGAGACCCAGTACTTC.

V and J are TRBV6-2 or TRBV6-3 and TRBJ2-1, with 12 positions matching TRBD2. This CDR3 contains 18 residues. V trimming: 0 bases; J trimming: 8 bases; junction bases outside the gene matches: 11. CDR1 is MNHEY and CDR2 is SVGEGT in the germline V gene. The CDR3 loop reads CASSYSKAPTSGSDEQFF. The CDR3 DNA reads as TGTGCCAGCAGTTACTCGAAAGCCCCGACTAGCGGGAGCGATGAGCAGTTCTTC.